One and the same sample provided the 17 T cell receptor beta chains below, sequenced in a study of blood T cell repertoires in COVID-19. Sequencing was performed with immunoSEQ multiplex PCR; in TCRdb, only in-frame clones are kept and a portion is missing. The repertoire holds some 200,000 clones, with 94% as singletons. The sequenced sample consisted of peripheral blood. Receptors originate from a young man with COVID-19, enrolled during active disease.

The chain combines TRBV6-1 with TRBJ2-3; tentative D call: TRBD2 (6 bases). The CDR3 extends over 14 amino acids. V was trimmed by 5 bases and J by 2 bases, leaving 11 bases between them. Germline loops: CDR1 MNHNS, CDR2 SASEGT. In DNA form, the CDR3 reads TGTGCCAGCAGTTATAGGGAGGACACAGATACGCAGTATTTT. Its protein product is CASSYREDTDTQYF.

The chain employs TRBV3-1 (or the pseudogene TRBV3-2) and TRBJ2-7, with D possibly TRBD2 on 5 matching bases. From germline, CDR1 is LGHDT and CDR2 YNNKEL (reference sequence). The V and J ends lost 4 bases and 7 bases respectively, with 14 bases between them. CDR3 length: 13 residues. This CDR3 reads CASSPKGRTEQYF. The DNA for the CDR3 is TGTGCCAGCAGCCCTAAAGGTCGGACTGAGCAGTACTTC.

This chain joins TRBV6-1 and TRBJ1-2, with D perhaps TRBD1 (5 bases). V was cut by 1 base and J by 4 bases, with 13 bases left in between. The CDR3 has 15 amino acids. Per germline, CDR1 MNHNS and CDR2 SASEGT. CDR3 DNA: TGTGCCAGCAGTGAAGTGGGCTCCGGGGGCTATGGCTACACCTTC. This codes for CASSEVGSGGYGYTF.

The rearrangement joins TRBV4-2 to TRBJ1-5; 7 bases agree with TRBD1. The CDR3 extends over 18 amino acids. The germline CDR1 and CDR2 sequences are LGHNA and YNFKEQ. The V and J ends lost 3 bases and 3 bases, in that order; junction bases with no gene match: 14. As DNA, the CDR3 is TGTGCCAGCAGCCACCCCAAAGATGCGACAGGGATCAATCAGCCCCAGCATTTT. It encodes CASSHPKDATGINQPQHF.

V is TRBV9 and J is TRBJ1-6, with D tentatively TRBD1 (5 bases). The germline V and J ends were trimmed by 2 bases and 6 bases, with 12 bases remaining between them. CDR3 length: 15 amino acids. Germline CDR1 reads SGDLS; CDR2 reads YYNGEE. As DNA, the CDR3 is TGTGCCAGCAGCGTTGGATCAGGGATTAATTCACCCCTCCACTTT. It yields the protein CASSVGSGINSPLHF.

The rearrangement uses TRBV6-1 and TRBJ1-4; 7 nucleotides agree with TRBD1. After removal of 3 bases from V and 10 bases from J, the junction contained 8 bases not matched to a gene. This CDR3 has 14 residues. Germline V lookup: CDR1 MNHNS, CDR2 SASEGT. CDR3 coding DNA: TGTGCCAGCAGTGATAACAGGGGAATAGGAAAACTGTTTTTT. Protein product: CASSDNRGIGKLFF.

The chain combines TRBV18 with TRBJ2-3; TRBD1 matches 8 bases. This CDR3 contains 16 residues. The junction had 8 bases not matched to a gene; V was cut back by 3 bases and J by 3 bases. The V gene's germline CDR1 is KGHSH and CDR2 LQKENI. CDR3 loop: CASSPGGQGRTDTQYF. The CDR3 DNA follows: TGTGCCAGCTCACCCGGAGGACAGGGTAGGACAGATACGCAGTATTTT. Full variable domain (outside the CDR3, taken from reference TRBV18 and TRBJ2-3): NAGVMQNPRHLVRRRGQEARLRCSPMKGHSHVYWYRQLPEEGLKFMVYLQKENIIDESGMPKERFSAEFPKEGPSILRIQQVVRGDSAAYFCASSPGGQGRTDTQYFGPGTRLTVL.

This clone was observed a handful of times. V and J are TRBV3-1 (or the pseudogene TRBV3-2) and TRBJ1-5; 9 bases map to TRBD1. The CDR3 has 17 amino acids. Unmatched junction bases numbered 7, after V lost 3 bases and J lost 1 base. Germline V CDR1 and CDR2: LGHDT, YNNKEL (reference sequence). CDR3 nucleotide sequence: TGTGCCAGCAGCCAGCGACAGGGGGGGACGAGCAATCAGCCCCAGCATTTT. This codes for CASSQRQGGTSNQPQHF.

The chain has TRBV21-1 and TRBJ2-3; TRBD2 is the table's D call, not checked against the DNA. TRBV21-1 is a documented pseudogene. The CDR3 consists of 11 residues. As DNA, the CDR3 is TGTGCCAGCAGAGAAAGCCGGACTGGGTATTTT. Its protein product is CASRESRTGYF.

This chain uses TRBV4-1 with TRBJ2-7, with 10 bases lining up with TRBD1. Per the germline V gene, CDR1 is MGHRA and CDR2 is YSYEKL. There are 16 residues in the CDR3. V lost 6 bases to trimming and J lost 2 bases; unmatched junction nucleotides: 10. CDR3 sequence: CASRRLPGQGPYEQYF. CDR3 sequence (DNA): TGCGCCAGCAGGCGGTTGCCGGGACAGGGGCCCTACGAGCAGTACTTC.

The chain employs TRBV5-4 and TRBJ2-2; 10 bases fit TRBD2. Germline V lookup: CDR1 SGHNT, CDR2 YYREEE (reference sequence). This CDR3 region has 17 residues. V trimming: 1 base; J trimming: 4 bases; junction bases outside the gene matches: 7. The CDR3: CASSLSGGVRSTGELFF. Here the CDR3 DNA reads TGTGCCAGCAGCTTGAGCGGGGGGGTTCGTAGCACCGGGGAGCTGTTTTTT.

This clone has only one observation. The V call is TRBV5-1, the J call TRBJ2-2, with 10 bases lining up with TRBD1. The V segment lost 0 bases and the J segment 4 bases; nucleotides outside the gene matches: 3. Germline V gene data show CDR1 as SGHRS and CDR2 as YFSETQ. The CDR3 runs 16 residues. CDR3 region: CASSLVGQGGTGELFF. The CDR3 bases are TGCGCCAGCAGCTTGGTCGGACAGGGGGGCACCGGGGAGCTGTTTTTT.

The V and J genes are TRBV19 and TRBJ1-1; D gene unclear. Per germline, CDR1 LNHDA and CDR2 SQIVND (reference sequence). V was clipped by 0 bases and J by 1 base, with 9 bases between them. The CDR3 loop spans 15 amino acids. The CDR3: CASSIEGSGNTEAFF. The CDR3 nucleotides are TGTGCCAGTAGTATAGAGGGGAGCGGGAACACTGAAGCTTTCTTT.

This chain uses TRBV12-1 with TRBJ2-7; TRBD2, the table's D call, lacks a check against the DNA. TRBV12-1 is a listed pseudogene. The CDR3 runs 17 residues. CDR3 residues: CASSFGGWGALSYEQYF. For the CDR3, the DNA is TGTGCCAGCAGCTTTGGCGGGTGGGGTGCCCTTTCCTACGAGCAGTACTTC.

V is TRBV27 and J is TRBJ2-3; a possible D gene is TRBD1 (6 bases). CDR1 MNHEY and CDR2 SMNVEV come from the germline V gene (reference sequence). The CDR3 has 14 amino acids. With 3 bases removed from V and 6 bases from J, the gap between germline ends came to 13 bases. DNA of the CDR3: TGTGCCAGCAGTTTCCCGACAGGATCGGATACGCAGTATTTT. The encoded protein is CASSFPTGSDTQYF.

The chain couples TRBV5-1 to TRBJ2-5; perhaps TRBD2 as D (6 bases). Germline CDR1 reads SGHRS; CDR2 reads YFSETQ. This CDR3 has 14 amino acids. Trimming removed 4 bases from V and 3 bases from J, with 13 bases in between. CDR3 loop: CASSLGASEETQYF. CDR3 DNA: TGCGCCAGCAGCCTAGGGGCTAGCGAAGAGACCCAGTACTTC.

This clone was picked up one time. The chain combines TRBV25-1 with TRBJ2-3, with 7 bases that match TRBD1. The trim removed 7 bases at V and 0 bases at J, leaving 13 bases unmatched. Germline assignment: CDR1 MGHDK and CDR2 SYGVNS. The CDR3 is 17 amino acids. CDR3 protein: CASKSRDSKASTDTQYF. DNA of the CDR3: TGTGCCAGCAAATCAAGGGACAGCAAAGCTAGCACAGATACGCAGTATTTT.